These 5 T cell receptor beta chains were all obtained from the same sample, sequenced in a study of cytomegalovirus exposure and HLA in healthy donors. Primers included in the PCR were 60 Vbeta and 13 Jbeta primers. The data were produced by immunoSEQ multiplex PCR, yet TCRdb's version contains in-frame clones alone and is incomplete. The repertoire table contains about 44,000 clones. The sample comprised PBMCs. The receptors shown here come from a male donor in good health and CMV-seronegative.

The V and J genes are TRBV5-6 and TRBJ1-5; no clear D. The CDR3 covers 15 residues. Germline lookup yields CDR1 SGHDT and CDR2 YYEEEE. V gave up 4 bases and J gave up 1 base, with 12 bases separating them. The CDR3 protein is CASSRRWVSNQPQHF. The CDR3 DNA reads TGTGCCAGCAGCCGGAGGTGGGTGAGCAATCAGCCCCAGCATTTT.

V and J are TRBV5-1 and TRBJ2-1, with TRBD2 as a possible D gene (6 bases). The CDR3 length is 14 residues. Germline V lookup: CDR1 SGHRS, CDR2 YFSETQ. With 4 bases removed from V and 2 bases from J, the gap between germline ends came to 10 bases. The CDR3 nucleotides are TGCGCCAGCAGCCCCGGAGGGACCTACAATGAGCAGTTCTTC. Translated: CASSPGGTYNEQFF.

The chain has TRBV5-1 and TRBJ1-4; TRBD1 matches 11 bases. CDR3 length: 15 residues. Per germline, CDR1 SGHRS and CDR2 YFSETQ. The V segment lost 2 bases and the J segment 7 bases; nucleotides outside the gene matches: 4. DNA for the CDR3: TGCGCCAGCAGCTTCGGACAGGGGGCAACTGAAAAACTGTTTTTT. This codes for CASSFGQGATEKLFF. The full variable domain, with the rest looked up from reference TRBV5-1 and TRBJ1-4, is KAGVTQTPRYLIKTRGQQVTLSCSPISGHRSVSWYQQTPGQGLQFLFEYFSETQRNKGNFPGRFSGRQFSNSRSEMNVSTLELGDSALYLCASSFGQGATEKLFFGSGTQLSVL.

The chain is built from TRBV28 and TRBJ2-7; 9 bases are shared with TRBD1. V dropped 6 bases and J dropped 2; count of bases not matched to a gene: 8. This CDR3 is built from 15 residues. Germline CDR1 and CDR2: MDHEN and SYDVKM. The CDR3 protein is CASRPQGAPTYEQYF. The DNA for the CDR3 is TGTGCCAGCAGGCCACAGGGGGCTCCTACCTACGAGCAGTACTTC. The full variable domain, its missing parts supplied by reference TRBV28 and TRBJ2-7, is DVKVTQSSRYLVKRTGEKVFLECVQDMDHENMFWYRQDPGLGLRLIYFSYDVKMKEKGDIPEGYSVSREKKERFSLILESASTNQTSMYLCASRPQGAPTYEQYFGPGTRLTVT.

The chain has TRBV28 and TRBJ1-5; D gene ambiguous. The CDR3 runs 12 residues. Germline lookup yields CDR1 MDHEN and CDR2 SYDVKM. Trimming left V 4 bases short and J 9 bases short, with 10 bases between. CDR3 nucleotides: TGTGCCAGCAGTTCTGGCCTTATGCCCCAGCATTTT. Translation gives CASSSGLMPQHF.